These 15 T cell receptor beta chains came from one sample sequenced in a study of early T cells in non-severe SARS-CoV-2 infection. TCRdb independently ran MiXCR on the 5' RACE reads; one entry per CDR3 protein. Of around 57,000 distinct CDR3 sequences listed, 10% to 11% were seen once; the top ten hold about 1.5%. The sequencing sample was made of whole blood. The receptor source for this set is an adult who was a healthcare worker with PCR-confirmed SARS-CoV-2 infection or an uninfected control (not recorded which).

The chain's CDR3 is CASSPLAGSYNEQFF. As DNA, the CDR3 is TGTGCCAGCAGCCCCCTAGCGGGATCCTACAATGAGCAGTTCTTC. The V call is TRBV7-2, the J call TRBJ2-1; 9 nucleotides match TRBD2. V trimming: 5 bases; J trimming: 1 base; junction bases outside the gene matches: 3. This CDR3 is 15 amino acids long. Germline V CDR1 and CDR2: SGHTA, FQGNSA. The entire variable domain, with the rest obtained from reference TRBV7-2 and TRBJ2-1, is as follows: GAGVSQSPSNKVTEKGKDVELRCDPISGHTALYWYRQSLGQGLEFLIYFQGNSAPDKSGLPSDRFSAERTGGSVSTLTIQRTQQEDSAVYLCASSPLAGSYNEQFFGPGTRLTVL.

Ten or more counts support this clonotype. This chain uses TRBV6-5 with TRBJ1-2; D unclear. The CDR3 covers 15 residues. CDR1 MNHEY and CDR2 SVGAGI come from the germline V gene. V was clipped by 5 bases and J by 5 bases, with 18 bases between them. CDR3 coding DNA: TGTGCCAGCAGTATGACACCAATCGGATCTTATGGCTACACCTTC. As protein: CASSMTPIGSYGYTF.

Worth noting for this clonotype: The junction differs from germline at one of its ends, possibly a read error. The chain uses TRBV19 and TRBJ2-1, with unresolved D. CDR1 LNHDA and CDR2 SQIVND come from the germline V gene (reference sequence). The CDR3 consists of 11 residues. CDR3 amino acids: CASSTYKEQFF. The CDR3 bases are TGTGCCAGTAGTACCTACAAAGAGCAGTTCTTC.

The chain employs TRBV10-2 and TRBJ1-2; possible D gene TRBD1, 6 bases. V shed 2 bases and J shed 5 bases, with 12 bases lying between them. The V gene's germline CDR1 is WSHSY and CDR2 SAAADI. This CDR3 comprises 14 residues. DNA for the CDR3: TGCGCCAGCAGTGAGGTCAGGGGACTGTATGGCTACACCTTC. This gives the protein CASSEVRGLYGYTF.

At least ten counts were recorded for this clonotype. The chain is built from TRBV2 and TRBJ2-3; D uncertain. There are 14 residues in the CDR3. V was clipped by 3 bases and J by 1 base, with 8 bases between them. Germline values: CDR1 SNHLY, CDR2 FYNNEI. The CDR3 DNA reads as TGTGCCAGCAGTGACAGTCGACGCACAGATACGCAGTATTTT. Protein sequence: CASSDSRRTDTQYF.

With respect to this clonotype: The junction departs from germline at one end; a sequencing error may be responsible. J is TRBJ1-1 and V is TRBV9; D uncertain. CDR1 is SGDLS, CDR2 YYNGEE, per germline. This CDR3 is 15 amino acids long. The CDR3 DNA follows: TGTGCCAGCAGCGTAGGGTCGGAGCTGAACGCTGAAGCTTTCTTT. Its protein product is CASSVGSELNAEAFF.

This rearrangement joins TRBV5-4 to TRBJ1-1; tentative D call: TRBD1 (6 bases). CDR1 is SGHNT, CDR2 YYREEE, per germline (reference sequence). The CDR3 covers 14 residues. Trimming removed 3 bases from V and 8 bases from J, with 17 bases in between. Here the CDR3 DNA reads TGTGCCAGCAGCTCCTGGGGGGGGCGAGAGGAAGCTTTCTTT. Its protein is CASSSWGGREEAFF.

The genes are TRBV12-3 or TRBV12-4 and TRBJ1-2, with no clear D. CDR3 length equals 12 residues. V was cut by 3 bases and J by 5 bases, with 7 bases left in between. CDR3 sequence (DNA): TGTGCCAGCAGTTTCGGAGGTTATGGCTACACCTTC. Translation: CASSFGGYGYTF.

In its sample, this clonotype was seen many times. This chain connects TRBV5-1 to TRBJ2-7; no firm D call. Germline CDR1 is SGHRS and CDR2 is YFSETQ. V was clipped by 2 bases and J by 4 bases, with 10 bases between them. The CDR3 is 13 residues long. CDR3 DNA: TGCGCCAGCAGCTTAAACAGTCAGTACGAGCAGTACTTC. The encoded protein is CASSLNSQYEQYF. The full variable domain, its missing parts supplied by reference TRBV5-1 and TRBJ2-7, is KAGVTQTPRYLIKTRGQQVTLSCSPISGHRSVSWYQQTPGQGLQFLFEYFSETQRNKGNFPGRFSGRQFSNSRSEMNVSTLELGDSALYLCASSLNSQYEQYFGPGTRLTVT.

This clonotype was found many times. The V and J genes are TRBV20-1 and TRBJ2-7; 8 nucleotides align to TRBD1. Germline CDR1 DFQATT, CDR2 SNEGSKA (reference sequence). V gave up 3 bases and J gave up 0 bases; unmatched junction bases: 13. The CDR3 consists of 17 residues. The CDR3, as DNA: TGCAGTGCTAGTAGGCCGAGACAGGGGACAAGCTCCTACGAGCAGTACTTC. It translates to CSASRPRQGTSSYEQYF.

V and J are TRBV2 and TRBJ2-3; 11 bases line up with TRBD2. The CDR3 covers 15 residues. Germline loops: CDR1 SNHLY, CDR2 FYNNEI. J was trimmed by 5 bases and V by 3 bases; bases with no gene match: 4. In nucleotides, the CDR3 is TGTGCCAGCAGTGATAGCGGGGGGGCCAAAGATACGCAGTATTTT. This gives the protein CASSDSGGAKDTQYF.

This clonotype occurred a few times. The chain recombines TRBV20-1 with TRBJ1-2; the D is unclear. The CDR3 loop spans 12 amino acids. Germline lookup yields CDR1 DFQATT and CDR2 SNEGSKA (reference sequence). Trimming took off 0 bases at V and 3 bases at J, with 5 bases between the two ends. In nucleotides, the CDR3 is TGCAGTGCTAGAGACAGTTACTATGGCTACACCTTC. Translating it yields CSARDSYYGYTF.

This clonotype has just a few counts. The CDR3 region has the DNA TGTGCCAGCTCAACAGGGGGCGAGACCCAGTACTTC. Protein product: CASSTGGETQYF. V usage is TRBV6-5 and J usage is TRBJ2-5, with 9 bases lining up with TRBD1. The CDR3 length is 12 residues. Germline trimming cut 8 bases from V and 5 bases from J; bases unmatched to any gene: 3. CDR1 MNHEY and CDR2 SVGAGI come from the germline V gene.

This clonotype was counted a few times. The rearrangement uses TRBV6-5 and TRBJ1-2; the D gene is possibly TRBD1 (5 bases). Germline CDR1 and CDR2: MNHEY and SVGAGI. V lost 0 bases to trimming and J lost 7 bases, with 21 bases between them. The CDR3 has 17 amino acids. The CDR3 DNA sequence: TGTGCCAGCAGTTACTCGATCTTGGGCAGGGATCTGGCTGGCTACACCTTC. Its translation is CASSYSILGRDLAGYTF.

This clonotype was recorded many times. J is TRBJ2-1 and V is TRBV6-4; TRBD2 matches 10 bases. Germline loops: CDR1 MRHNA, CDR2 SNTAGT. The CDR3 consists of 16 residues. Trimming at V came to 4 bases and at J to 5 bases, leaving 8 bases not matched to a gene. CDR3 bases: TGTGCCAGCAGTGCGAACCCGGGACTAGCGAACAATGAGCAGTTCTTC. This codes for CASSANPGLANNEQFF.